Detailed here is one T cell receptor (beta chain). Its antigen is undetermined. This specimen belongs to a study of regulatory T cells in long-lasting Graves disease. Time point described: newly diagnosed GD, antithyroid drugs for less than 3 months. Generation of the TCR library employed RNA extracted from PBMCs. In this cohort, patients came from an endocrinology department located in Xi'an, China. Study observations and caveats: There were preferences for TRBV28, TRBJ1-2 and TRBJ2-5 in persistent disease. Because few samples were included, accuracy may have been lower.

The CDR3 runs 17 residues. The germline V and J ends were trimmed by 8 bases and 0 bases, with 22 bases remaining between them. The V gene's germline CDR1 is SNHLY and CDR2 FYNNEI. Building of the TCR beta libraries involved iRepertoire HTBI primers and Arm-PCR of CDR3 regions. TCRdb analysed the multiplex PCR reads with MiXCR anew, one entry per CDR3 protein. The sample includes a few hundred thousand distinct CDR3 sequences, around 19% of them seen just once. This receptor was taken from a female donor with Graves disease. This specimen was peripheral blood mononuclear cells (PBMCs), taken at new diagnosis, from a patient treated with antithyroid drugs. J is TRBJ2-5 and V is TRBV2, with D perhaps given as TRBD1 or TRBD2 (5 bases each). DNA of the CDR3: TGTGCCAGCTCTGAAGAGGGGACCTGGGGCTACCAAGAGACCCAGTACTTC. It is translated as CASSEEGTWGYQETQYF.